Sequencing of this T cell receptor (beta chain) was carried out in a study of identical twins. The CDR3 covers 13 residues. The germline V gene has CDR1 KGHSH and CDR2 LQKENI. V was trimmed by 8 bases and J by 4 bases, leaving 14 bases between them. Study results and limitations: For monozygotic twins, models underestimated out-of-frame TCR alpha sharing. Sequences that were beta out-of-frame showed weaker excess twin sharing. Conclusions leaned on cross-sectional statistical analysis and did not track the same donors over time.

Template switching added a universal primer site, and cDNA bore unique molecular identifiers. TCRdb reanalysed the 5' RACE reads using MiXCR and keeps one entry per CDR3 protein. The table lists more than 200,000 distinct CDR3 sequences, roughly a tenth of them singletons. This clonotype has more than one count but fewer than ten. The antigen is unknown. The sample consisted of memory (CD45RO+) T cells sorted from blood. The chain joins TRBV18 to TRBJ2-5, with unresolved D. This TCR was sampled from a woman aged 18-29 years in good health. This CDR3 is CASKPGSGETQYF. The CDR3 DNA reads TGTGCCAGCAAACCGGGTTCCGGAGAGACCCAGTACTTC.